A single T cell receptor beta chain is shown here with its context. The data originate from a study of T cell clones after liver transplantation. For the study at large: TCRbeta sequencing after a pre-transplant mixed lymphocyte reaction identified graft-donor-reactive clones, later tracked in post-transplant blood. Apart from three HCV-positive recipients, transplants were for non-autoimmune, non-viral reasons. Standard immunosuppression, with no induction, continued until 12-24 months after transplant.

Measured with immunoSEQ multiplex PCR; TCRdb has only the in-frame clones, and not every one. The sample yields tens of thousands of clones, around four fifths seen once. Looked up from germline, CDR1 is SGHDT and CDR2 is YYEEEE. The V end was cut by 0 bases, the J end by 5 bases, with 8 bases between. The CDR3 runs to 14 residues. The clonotype comes from a human patient who received a liver transplant. Some T cells may be the graft donor's. The chain joins TRBV5-6 to TRBJ2-2, with D possibly matching TRBD2 (6 bases). The source material was CD4+ T cells from blood, sampled at the 22-month timepoint. The CDR3 protein is CASSLVAGTGELFF. DNA of the CDR3: TGTGCCAGCAGCTTGGTGGCGGGGACCGGGGAGCTGTTTTTT.